Described below is a single T cell receptor beta chain sequence and its context. What this receptor recognizes is not known. Base-call qualities are not available, and no considerably larger clone is one nucleotide away. The library was made by the immunoSEQ multiplex PCR assay. This immuneACCESS table, as held by TCRdb, lists in-frame sequences with V and J called but not all clones. Of the missing ones, under half trace to an unresolved V gene in checked studies; the others have no known cause. Counted in this sample were more than 7,500 clones; around 84% of them appeared once. The ten biggest clones cover 2.4% of the sample. These data are taken from a study of T cells and Merkel cell carcinoma outcomes (dated by TCRdb to about 2020). In terms of the full investigation: The study looked at whether the tumor T-cell repertoire and T-cell density could predict clinical outcome in patients with Merkel cell carcinoma.

Results and caveats for the whole study, not just this receptor: T-cell repertoire features combined with T-cell density were reported to predict clinical outcomes in Merkel cell carcinoma patients.

CDR1 is given as SGHRS and CDR2 as YFSETQ, both from the germline V gene. V and J are trimmed by 4 bases and 2 bases, and the gene matches miss 6 bases of the junction. The CDR3 numbers 14 residues from cysteine through phenylalanine. The only DNA kept is the CDR3, 42 bases in frame from the first base. The samples were taken from patients with Merkel cell carcinoma. The rearranged segments are TRBV5-1 and TRBJ2-7, with 7 junctional bases fitting TRBD1. This TCR was sampled from a human donor with Merkel cell carcinoma. Sequencing was carried out using tumor tissue from Merkel cell carcinoma. At the DNA level, the sequence is TGCGCCAGCAGCACCCGACAGGGAGCCTACGAGCAGTACTTC. Translated, it reads CASSTRQGAYEQYF.